Presented here are 2 T cell receptor beta chains from one specimen sequenced in a study of shared clonotypes between healthy human individuals. Assay: immunoSEQ multiplex PCR; the TCRdb copy retains only in-frame clones and omits some. The sample has millions of clones; roughly 92% are singletons. The sequencing sample was made of naive CD4+ T cells sorted from blood. Subset meaning: CD45RA+ positively selected. The receptors shown here come from a man in his late teens or twenties in good health.

The chain joins TRBV11-2 to TRBJ1-4, with a tentative D call TRBD1 (5 bases). The V gene lost 3 bases and the J gene lost 6 bases, with 8 bases spanning the gap. This CDR3 has 13 residues. Germline assignment: CDR1 SGHAT and CDR2 FQNNGV. CDR3 DNA: TGTGCCAGCAGCTTGGGGGTTTATGAAAAACTGTTTTTT. It specifies CASSLGVYEKLFF.

The chain combines TRBV5-8 with TRBJ1-6; 7 bases line up with TRBD1. The CDR3 is made up of 13 amino acids. With 8 bases clipped from V and 5 bases from J, the junction kept 4 bases outside the gene matches. Germline CDR1 is SGHTS and CDR2 is YDEGEE. In DNA form, the CDR3 reads TGTGCCAGTGGGGACAGAAATAATTCACCCCTCCACTTT. Its protein product is CASGDRNNSPLHF. The full variable domain, with the rest looked up from reference TRBV5-8 and TRBJ1-6, is EAGVTQSPTHLIKTRGQQATLRCSPISGHTSVYWYQQALGLGLQFLLWYDEGEERNRGNFPPRFSGRQFPNYSSELNVNALELEDSALYLCASGDRNNSPLHFGNGTRLTVT.